This TCR beta chain was sequenced for a study of T cells in Graves' hyperthyroidism and ophthalmopathy. TCR beta CDR3 regions were amplified from RNA. An initial round of RT-PCR targeting the TCR CDR3 relied on the HTBI primer set. Each CDR3 protein is one row after TCRdb ran MiXCR on the multiplex PCR reads. Of roughly 750,000 distinct CDR3 sequences listed, roughly 15% are singletons. V was trimmed by 4 bases and J by 8 bases, leaving 17 bases between them. CDR1 and CDR2 (germline): MNHGY, SVAAGI. The CDR3 is 14 amino acids. Sequenced sample: blood. The clonotype was recovered from a man between 18 and 29 years old with Graves' hyperthyroidism. This chain uses TRBV6-9 with TRBJ1-1, with D tentatively TRBD1 (6 bases). In DNA form, the CDR3 reads TGTGCCAGCAGTTTGGACAGCCCAACGGCCGAAGCTTTCTTT. Protein sequence: CASSLDSPTAEAFF.